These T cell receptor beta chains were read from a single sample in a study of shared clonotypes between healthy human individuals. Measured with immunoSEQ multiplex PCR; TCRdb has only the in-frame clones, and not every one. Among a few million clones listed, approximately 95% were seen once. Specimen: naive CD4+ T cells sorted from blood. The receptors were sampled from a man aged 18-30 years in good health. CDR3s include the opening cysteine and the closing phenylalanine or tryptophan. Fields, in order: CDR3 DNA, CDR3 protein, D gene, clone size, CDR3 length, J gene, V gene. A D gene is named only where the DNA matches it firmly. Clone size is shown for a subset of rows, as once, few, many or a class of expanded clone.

TGTGCCAGCAGTTGGGACAGGAACACCGGGGAGCTGTTTTTT CASSWDRNTGELFF TRBD1 once 14 TRBJ2-2 TRBV7-9
TGCGCCAGCAGCTTGAGGGACCCGACGGACACTGAAGCTTTCTTT CASSLRDPTDTEAFF . . 15 TRBJ1-1 TRBV5-1
TGCGCCAGCAGTGAAGGAGACAGGGCAAAGGCCGGGGAGCTGTTTTTT CASSEGDRAKAGELFF TRBD1 . 16 TRBJ2-2 TRBV10-1
TGCAGCGTTGAAGGCCGGCACAGCACTGAAGCTTTCTTT CSVEGRHSTEAFF . . 13 TRBJ1-1 TRBV29-1
TGTGCCAGCAGCGTAGCACTAGCGGGAGCGGATACGCAGTATTTT CASSVALAGADTQYF TRBD2 . 15 TRBJ2-3 TRBV9
TGTGCCATCACCGGGACAGGGGCCCCCGGGGAGCTGTTTTTT CAITGTGAPGELFF TRBD1 . 14 TRBJ2-2 TRBV10-3
TGTGCCAGCAGTGAAAGCCGGACCGGGGAGCTGTTTTTT CASSESRTGELFF . . 13 TRBJ2-2 TRBV2
TGTGCCAGCAGTGTTACAGGGGTCGGCACAGATACGCAGTATTTT CASSVTGVGTDTQYF TRBD1 . 15 TRBJ2-3 TRBV2
TGTGCCAGCAGTTACGGGTCTACAGCTTTAAACACTGAAGCTTTCTTT CASSYGSTALNTEAFF . . 16 TRBJ1-1 TRBV6-5
TGTGCCAGCAGGCTAGTCGCGGGAAACACCATATATTTT CASRLVAGNTIYF . . 13 TRBJ1-3 TRBV6-6
TGCGCCAGCAGCTTGTTGATGGCGGGGTCTAGCACAGATACGCAGTATTTT CASSLLMAGSSTDTQYF . . 17 TRBJ2-3 TRBV5-1
TGTGCCAGCAGCCCACTAGCGGGTGCGGGCAATGAGCAGTTCTTC CASSPLAGAGNEQFF TRBD2 . 15 TRBJ2-1 TRBV5-6
TGTGCCACCCTTCGAGAGGGCGGCTGGAACACTGAAGCTTTCTTT CATLREGGWNTEAFF . . 15 TRBJ1-1 TRBV27
TGTGCCAGCAGTTTAGGCCAGGGGCGGTACGAGCAGTACTTC CASSLGQGRYEQYF . . 14 TRBJ2-7 TRBV28
TGTGCCAGCAGCGCACAGGGAATGAACACTGAAGCTTTCTTT CASSAQGMNTEAFF . . 14 TRBJ1-1 TRBV9
TGCAGTGCTGAGGGACCAACTGAAGCTTTCTTT CSAEGPTEAFF . . 11 TRBJ1-1 TRBV20-1
TGTGCCAGCAGTGAAGGAGCGCGCTCCTACAATGAGCAGTTCTTC CASSEGARSYNEQFF . . 15 TRBJ2-1 TRBV6-1
TGCGCCAGCAGCTCCGACAGAAATCAGCCCCAGCATTTT CASSSDRNQPQHF . . 13 TRBJ1-5 TRBV5-1
TGTGCCAGCAGTTTAATCCCGGGGAGCTCCTACGAGCAGTACTTC CASSLIPGSSYEQYF . . 15 TRBJ2-7 TRBV27
TGTGCCAGCAGTTTATGGGGATTGGGGGCGAGCAATCAGCCCCAGCATTTT CASSLWGLGASNQPQHF . . 17 TRBJ1-5 TRBV27
TGTGCCAGCAGCGTAGACGGGGGGAGCACAGATACGCAGTATTTT CASSVDGGSTDTQYF TRBD2 . 15 TRBJ2-3 TRBV9
TGCGCCAGCAGCGTGACAGGGGAGGCGGCCGGGGAGCTGTTTTTT CASSVTGEAAGELFF TRBD1 . 15 TRBJ2-2 TRBV5-1
TGCAGCGTTGTGTTAACTAGCGGGGCGGATACGCAGTATTTT CSVVLTSGADTQYF TRBD2 . 14 TRBJ2-3 TRBV29-1
TGTGCCAGCTCACTCCGAGATTTGAACTCCTACAATGAGCAGTTCTTC CASSLRDLNSYNEQFF . . 16 TRBJ2-1 TRBV18
TGTGCCAGTACAGGGTTGAACACTGAAGCTTTCTTT CASTGLNTEAFF . . 12 TRBJ1-1 TRBV19
TGCGCCAGCAGCTGGGCCGGACACACTAATGAAAAACTGTTTTTT CASSWAGHTNEKLFF . . 15 TRBJ1-4 TRBV5-1
TGTGCCAGCACCCCCTCTCGACAGATCATGAACACTGAAGCTTTCTTT CASTPSRQIMNTEAFF . . 16 TRBJ1-1 TRBV2
TGTGCCAGCAGCTTAGACAGGGGGCCCCTACAGCCCCAGCATTTT CASSLDRGPLQPQHF TRBD1 . 15 TRBJ1-5 TRBV11-2
TGCGCCAGCAGCCTGCGGGATAACGAAAAACTGTTTTTT CASSLRDNEKLFF . . 13 TRBJ1-4 TRBV5-1
TGTGCCAGCAGTTACCAAGACTTGTATGGGGATGAGCAGTTCTTC CASSYQDLYGDEQFF . . 15 TRBJ2-1 TRBV6-5
TGTGCCAGCTCACCACTCCAGGACAGCCCCTACACCTTC CASSPLQDSPYTF . . 13 TRBJ1-2 TRBV18
TGTGCCAGCAGCGGTGGGGACAGCTACTACACTGAAGCTTTCTTT CASSGGDSYYTEAFF TRBD1 . 15 TRBJ1-1 TRBV6-5
TGCAGCGTTTTCGGACAGGGGCTTTATGGCTACACCTTC CSVFGQGLYGYTF TRBD1 . 13 TRBJ1-2 TRBV29-1
TGTGCCAGCAGCCCAATAGGAGGGGACACTGAAGCTTTCTTT CASSPIGGDTEAFF . . 14 TRBJ1-1 TRBV28
TGCGCCAGCAGCTTAAGGACAGGGCTTTCCGATACGCAGTATTTT CASSLRTGLSDTQYF TRBD1 . 15 TRBJ2-3 TRBV5-1
TGTGCCACCCGGGGAACCATGAACACTGAAGCTTTCTTT CATRGTMNTEAFF . . 13 TRBJ1-1 TRBV6-5
TGTGCCAGCAGTGATCCCGACAGCGTAGAAAAACTGTTTTTT CASSDPDSVEKLFF . . 14 TRBJ1-4 TRBV6-1
TGTGCCAGCAGGGAAGGCGGGGGAAACTCTGGGGCCAACGTCCTGACTTTC CASREGGGNSGANVLTF TRBD2 . 17 TRBJ2-6 TRBV6-1
TGCGCCAGCAGCTTGTGGGACAGGGAGAGTGGCTACACCTTC CASSLWDRESGYTF TRBD1 . 14 TRBJ1-2 TRBV5-1
TGTGCCTGGAGTGTGGCAGGATCTGGCTACACCTTC CAWSVAGSGYTF . . 12 TRBJ1-2 TRBV30
TGCGCCAGCAGTGATTGGGGAATTAGCACAGATACGCAGTATTTT CASSDWGISTDTQYF . . 15 TRBJ2-3 TRBV10-2
TGTGCCTGGAGTGCCACTCGCCGGGAACAGGACGAGCAGTACTTC CAWSATRREQDEQYF . . 15 TRBJ2-7 TRBV30
TGCGCCAGCAGTGACGCCGGGGAAGGCTACACCTTC CASSDAGEGYTF . once 12 TRBJ1-2 TRBV10-2
TGTGCCAGCAGCCTCGGGACAGCTGGCTACGAGCAGTACTTC CASSLGTAGYEQYF TRBD1 once 14 TRBJ2-7 TRBV7-9
TGTGCCAGTAGCCCAGGACAGGCCGGTGATGAAAAACTGTTTTTT CASSPGQAGDEKLFF TRBD1 . 15 TRBJ1-4 TRBV19
TGTGCCAGCAGTGGGGCCACTGAAGCTTTCTTT CASSGATEAFF . . 11 TRBJ1-1 TRBV5-6
TGTGCCAGCAGTGAAGGCCTCGTGAACACTGAAGCTTTCTTT CASSEGLVNTEAFF . . 14 TRBJ1-1 TRBV25-1
TGTGCCAGCAGTGTTCTAGGCGACTCCTACGAGCAGTACTTC CASSVLGDSYEQYF . . 14 TRBJ2-7 TRBV6-1
TGTGCCAGCAGCCTCGGGACTGGTCGGGCCCAAGAGACCCAGTACTTC CASSLGTGRAQETQYF . . 16 TRBJ2-5 TRBV11-2
TGTGCCAGCAGCCCTCGGGTAGCGGGAGTCAGTACCGGGGAGCTGTTTTTT CASSPRVAGVSTGELFF TRBD2 . 17 TRBJ2-2 TRBV7-9
TGCGCCAGCGCTGACCTGGACAGGGCTTACGAGCAGTACTTC CASADLDRAYEQYF TRBD1 . 14 TRBJ2-7 TRBV5-1